This TCR beta chain was found in a study of blood T cell repertoires in COVID-19 (dated by TCRdb to the early 2020s). Broadly, across the study: Collaborator samples came from the United States, Italy and Spain and covered acute and convalescent phases of COVID-19. Where available, HLA class I and class II types were taken from metadata supplied by the sample provider and were not determined by assay-based typing. The repertoires were made available in a free public database intended to serve as a resource for research on the immune response to SARS-CoV-2. The samples were drawn from two sources: the first 160 participants of the ongoing ImmuneRACE study, and 1,000 to 1,500 subjects contributed by 6 global collaborators. Sample metadata almost always included a de-identified subject ID, COVID-19 status, age in years and sex. The dataset comprised deeply sampled blood TCRbeta repertoires from subjects exposed to, actively infected with, or recovered from COVID-19. The material from the prospective study consisted of cDNA or gDNA derived from T cells, B-cell-depleted T cells, or PBMCs.

This clone occurred a few times. The target of this receptor is not known. No base quality values were provided; no much bigger clone lies one nucleotide off. The sample holds other DNA sequences that translate to the same CDR3. The research as a whole found: How much clinical and demographic metadata was included differed by source and by participant, and the metadata was provided uncurated.

Relative to germline, V is missing 0 bases and J is missing 2 bases, with 1 base of the junction outside any gene match. The germline V gene (reference sequence) sets CDR1 to LGHDT and CDR2 to YNNKEL. The CDR3 starts with the cysteine, ends with the phenylalanine, and has 15 residues. The kept DNA is CDR3 alone, 45 bases in frame from the first base. TCRbeta CDR3 regions were amplified from genomic DNA using the immunoSEQ Assay, a bias-controlled multiplex PCR. In the paper's pipeline: Within the assay, amplification of reference gene primers was used to estimate how many nucleated cells each sample contained. To quantify the absolute abundance of each unique TCRbeta CDR3 rearrangement, sequence reads were collapsed and filtered. Productive Simpson clonality was computed per sample as the square root of Simpson's diversity index over productive rearrangements. Entries here come from immuneACCESS through TCRdb and include only in-frame sequences with V and J called. Some clones fail to appear in such tables; in the studies checked, an unresolved V gene covers under half of the shortfall, and the cause of the remainder is unknown. Clonal size and the V and J genes are those of that table, whereas D and trimming came from the DNA. Recorded for this sample are about 210,000 clones; 70% to 90% of them occurred a single time. In total, the top ten clones hold about 9% of the sample.

Enrolling through a virtual design, the prospective study's participants ranged in age from about 18 to 100 years and lived across 24 United States geographic areas. To assign participants to cohorts, the prospective study relied on clinical history that participants themselves reported in a screening survey and a study questionnaire. For ImmuneRACE Cohort 3, a participant was defined as recovered based on two consecutive negative NP/OP PCR tests, clearance by a healthcare professional, or resolution of symptoms. Each participant in the prospective study had whole blood, serum and a nasopharyngeal or oropharyngeal swab collected by mobile phlebotomists. Over a roughly two-month period, participants in the prospective study had the option of providing additional blood draws and questionnaires. Blood samples from the prospective study were shipped frozen or at room temperature prior to DNA extraction.

Sequenced sample: PBMCs or T cells enriched from blood (not recorded which). In this chain, TRBV3-1 (or the pseudogene TRBV3-2) is recombined with TRBJ1-5; TRBD1 matches 7 bases in the middle. The clonotype comes from a man between 35 and 55 years old who had recovered from COVID-19. The DNA sequence is given as TGTGCCAGCAGCCAAGACAGGGGGGGCAATCAGCCCCAGCATTTT. It specifies CASSQDRGGNQPQHF.